The entry below gives a single T cell receptor beta chain sequence along with its context. Its antigen is not known. This specimen belongs to a study of T cells after posttransplantation cyclophosphamide. Study observations and caveats: Donor-recipient repertoire similarity was low at 1-2 months, rising over year one.

The related graft donor's blood sample was taken on the day of bone marrow donation. V lost 10 bases, J lost 4 bases, and 10 bases stayed unmatched. The CDR3 is made up of 14 amino acids. Per the germline V gene, CDR1 is MNHNS and CDR2 is SASEGT. Data came from immunoSEQ multiplex PCR; TCRdb stores just in-frame clones and leaves some out. The sample lists under 15,000 clones, about 80% occurring once. The receptor comes from a man over 45 in good health, CMV-negative, and a related stem cell transplant donor. The specimen sequenced was memory CD4+ T cells sorted from PBMCs. The chain joins TRBV6-1 to TRBJ2-3, with 8 bases that match TRBD2. The DNA of the CDR3 is TGTGCCACCTCGGCCGGGAGGGCGTCAGATACGCAGTATTTT. Protein sequence: CATSAGRASDTQYF.